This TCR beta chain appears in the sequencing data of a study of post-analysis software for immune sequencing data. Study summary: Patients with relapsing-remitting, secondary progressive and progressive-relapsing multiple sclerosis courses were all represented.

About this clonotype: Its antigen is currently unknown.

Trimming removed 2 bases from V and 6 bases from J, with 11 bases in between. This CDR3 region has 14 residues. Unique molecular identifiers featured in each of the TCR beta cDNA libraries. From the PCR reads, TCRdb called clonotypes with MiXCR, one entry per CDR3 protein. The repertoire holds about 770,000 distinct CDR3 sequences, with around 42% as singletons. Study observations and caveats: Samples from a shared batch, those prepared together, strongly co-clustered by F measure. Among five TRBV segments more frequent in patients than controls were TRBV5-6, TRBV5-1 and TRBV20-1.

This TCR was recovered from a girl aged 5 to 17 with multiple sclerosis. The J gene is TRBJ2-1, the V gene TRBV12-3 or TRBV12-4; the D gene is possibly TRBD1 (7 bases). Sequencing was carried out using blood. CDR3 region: CASSLTGDCNEQFF. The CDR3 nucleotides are TGTGCCAGCAGTTTAACAGGGGACTGCAATGAGCAGTTCTTC.